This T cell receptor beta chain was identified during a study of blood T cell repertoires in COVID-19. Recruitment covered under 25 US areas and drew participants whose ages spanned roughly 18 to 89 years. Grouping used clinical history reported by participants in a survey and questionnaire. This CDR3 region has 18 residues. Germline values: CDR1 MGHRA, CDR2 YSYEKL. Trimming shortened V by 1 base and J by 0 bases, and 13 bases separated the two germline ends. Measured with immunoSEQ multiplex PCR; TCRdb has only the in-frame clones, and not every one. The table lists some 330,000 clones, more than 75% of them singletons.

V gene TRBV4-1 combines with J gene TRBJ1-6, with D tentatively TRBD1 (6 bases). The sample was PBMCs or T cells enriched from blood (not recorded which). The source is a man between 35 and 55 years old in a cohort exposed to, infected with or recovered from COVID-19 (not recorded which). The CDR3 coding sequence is TGCGCCAGCAGCCAAGTTTTTCAGGGGAGCTCCTATAATTCACCCCTCCACTTT. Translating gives CASSQVFQGSSYNSPLHF.